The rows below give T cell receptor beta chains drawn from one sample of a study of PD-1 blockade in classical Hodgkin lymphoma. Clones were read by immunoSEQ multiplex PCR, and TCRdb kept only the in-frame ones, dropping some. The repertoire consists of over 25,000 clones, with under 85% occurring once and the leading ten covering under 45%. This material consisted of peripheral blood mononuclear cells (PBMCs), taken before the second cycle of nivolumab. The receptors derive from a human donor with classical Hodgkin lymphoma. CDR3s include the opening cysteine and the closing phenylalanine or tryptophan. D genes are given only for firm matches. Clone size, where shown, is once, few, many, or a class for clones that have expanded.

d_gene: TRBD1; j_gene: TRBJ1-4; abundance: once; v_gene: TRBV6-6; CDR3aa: CASTDREQGGEKLFF; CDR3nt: TGTGCCAGCACTGACAGGGAACAGGGCGGGGAAAAACTGTTTTTT
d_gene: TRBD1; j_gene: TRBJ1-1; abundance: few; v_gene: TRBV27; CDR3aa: CASSWDRGPGTEAFF; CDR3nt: TGTGCCAGCAGCTGGGACAGGGGACCGGGGACTGAAGCTTTCTTT
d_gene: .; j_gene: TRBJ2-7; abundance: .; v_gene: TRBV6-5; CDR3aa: CASSYSDRSYEQYF; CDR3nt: TGTGCCAGCAGTTACTCTGACCGGTCCTACGAGCAGTACTTC
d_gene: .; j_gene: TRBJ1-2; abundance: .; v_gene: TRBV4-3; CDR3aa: CASSPNRGYGYTF; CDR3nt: TGCGCCAGCAGCCCTAATCGGGGATATGGCTACACCTTC
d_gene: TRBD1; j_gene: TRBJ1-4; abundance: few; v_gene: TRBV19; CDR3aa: CASRDREYEKLFF; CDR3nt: TGTGCCAGCCGGGACAGGGAATATGAAAAACTGTTTTTT
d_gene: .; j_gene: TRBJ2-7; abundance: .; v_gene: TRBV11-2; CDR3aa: CASSAHSYEQYF; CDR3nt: TGTGCCAGCAGCGCACACTCCTACGAGCAGTACTTC
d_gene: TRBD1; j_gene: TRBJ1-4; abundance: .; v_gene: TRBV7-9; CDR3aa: CASSRGQGNEKLFF; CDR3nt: TGTGCCAGCAGCCGAGGACAGGGTAACGAAAAACTGTTTTTT
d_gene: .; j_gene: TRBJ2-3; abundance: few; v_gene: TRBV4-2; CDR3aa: CASSQGELGLDTQYF; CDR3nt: TGTGCCAGCAGCCAAGGGGAATTAGGACTAGATACGCAGTATTTT
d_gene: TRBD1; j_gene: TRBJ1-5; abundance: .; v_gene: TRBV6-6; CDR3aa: CASSYDRDNQPQHF; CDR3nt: TGTGCCAGCAGTTACGACAGGGACAATCAGCCCCAGCATTTT
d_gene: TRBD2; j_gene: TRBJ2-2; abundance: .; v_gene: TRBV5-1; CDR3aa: CASSRASGAVTGELFF; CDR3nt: TGCGCCAGCAGCCGCGCTAGCGGGGCGGTCACCGGGGAGCTGTTTTTT
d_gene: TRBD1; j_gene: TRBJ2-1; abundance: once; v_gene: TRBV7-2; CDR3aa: CASPQGVVVNEQFF; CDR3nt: TGTGCCAGCCCCCAGGGGGTTGTTGTCAATGAGCAGTTCTTC
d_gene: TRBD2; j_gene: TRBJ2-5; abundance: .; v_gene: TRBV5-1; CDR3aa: CASSLSAGGQETQYF; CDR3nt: TGCGCCAGCAGCTTGTCAGCGGGGGGGCAAGAGACCCAGTACTTC
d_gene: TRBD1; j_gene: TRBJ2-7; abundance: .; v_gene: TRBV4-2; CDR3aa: CASSQGTGLSYEQYF; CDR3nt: TGTGCCAGCAGCCAAGGGACAGGATTATCCTACGAGCAGTACTTC
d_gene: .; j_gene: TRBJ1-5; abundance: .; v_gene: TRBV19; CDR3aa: CASSTWVNQPQHF; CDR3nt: TGTGCCAGTTCGACGTGGGTCAATCAGCCCCAGCATTTT
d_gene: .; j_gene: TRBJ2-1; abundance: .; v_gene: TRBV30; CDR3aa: CAWSYGTNNEQFF; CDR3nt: TGTGCCTGGAGTTATGGGACCAACAATGAGCAGTTCTTC
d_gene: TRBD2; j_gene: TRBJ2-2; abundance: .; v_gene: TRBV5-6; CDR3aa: CASSLGLAGGQNGELFF; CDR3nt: TGTGCCAGCAGCTTGGGACTAGCGGGGGGCCAAAACGGGGAGCTGTTTTTT
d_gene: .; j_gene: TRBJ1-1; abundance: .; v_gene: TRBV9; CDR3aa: CASSLQGGGTEAFF; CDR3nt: TGTGCCAGCAGCCTACAGGGTGGAGGCACTGAAGCTTTCTTT
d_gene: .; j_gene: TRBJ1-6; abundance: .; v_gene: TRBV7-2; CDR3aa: CASSLISYNSPLHF; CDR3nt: TGTGCCAGCAGCTTAATTTCCTATAATTCACCCCTCCACTTT
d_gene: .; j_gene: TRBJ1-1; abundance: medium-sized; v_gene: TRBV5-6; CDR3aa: CASSSLSTGNTEAFF; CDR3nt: TGTGCCAGCAGTTCCTTATCTACAGGGAACACTGAAGCTTTCTTT
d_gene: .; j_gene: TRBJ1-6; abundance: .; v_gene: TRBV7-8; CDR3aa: CASSLRSSYNSPLHF; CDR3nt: TGTGCCAGCAGCTTAAGGAGCTCCTATAATTCACCCCTCCACTTT
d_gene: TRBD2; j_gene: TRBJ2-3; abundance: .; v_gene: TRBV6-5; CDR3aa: CASSYSASGVTDTQYF; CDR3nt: TGTGCCAGCAGTTACTCCGCTAGCGGGGTCACAGATACGCAGTATTTT
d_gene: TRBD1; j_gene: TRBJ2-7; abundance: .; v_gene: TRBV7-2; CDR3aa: CASSLGPPGQGNEQYF; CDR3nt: TGTGCCAGCAGCTTAGGACCCCCGGGACAGGGAAACGAGCAGTACTTC
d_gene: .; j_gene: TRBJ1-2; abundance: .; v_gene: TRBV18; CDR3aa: CASSRSTSIQGYTF; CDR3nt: TGTGCCAGCTCACGAAGCACCTCAATACAGGGCTACACCTTC
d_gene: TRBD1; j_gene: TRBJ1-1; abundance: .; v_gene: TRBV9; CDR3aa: CASSPTDRAVEAFF; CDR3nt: TGTGCCAGCAGCCCTACGGACAGGGCGGTTGAAGCTTTCTTT
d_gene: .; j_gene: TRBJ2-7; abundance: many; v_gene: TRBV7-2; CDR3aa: CASSVQPGSLYEQYF; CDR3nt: TGTGCCAGCAGCGTGCAGCCCGGGAGCCTATACGAGCAGTACTTC
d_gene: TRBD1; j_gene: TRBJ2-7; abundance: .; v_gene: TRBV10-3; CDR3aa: CASHGTGTPKQYF; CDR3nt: TGTGCCTCGCACGGGACAGGGACTCCCAAGCAGTACTTC
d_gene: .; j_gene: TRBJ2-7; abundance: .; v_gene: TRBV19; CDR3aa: CASSIGEGGEQYF; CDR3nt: TGTGCCAGTAGTATAGGAGAGGGGGGCGAGCAGTACTTC
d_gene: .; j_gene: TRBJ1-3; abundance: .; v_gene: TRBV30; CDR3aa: CAWSLSYSGNTIYF; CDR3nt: TGTGCCTGGAGTCTCAGTTACTCTGGAAACACCATATATTTT
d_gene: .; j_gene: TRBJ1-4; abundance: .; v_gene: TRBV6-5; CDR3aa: CASSYIQATTNEKLFF; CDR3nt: TGTGCCAGCAGTTACATCCAGGCAACAACTAATGAAAAACTGTTTTTT
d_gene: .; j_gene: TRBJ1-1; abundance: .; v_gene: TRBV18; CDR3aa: CASSVGRGGTEAFF; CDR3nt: TGTGCCAGCTCAGTAGGACGGGGAGGCACTGAAGCTTTCTTT
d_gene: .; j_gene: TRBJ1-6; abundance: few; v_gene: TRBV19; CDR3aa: CASSKSQAQLVNSPLHF; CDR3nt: TGTGCCAGTAGTAAGTCGCAGGCCCAGTTAGTCAATTCACCCCTCCACTTT
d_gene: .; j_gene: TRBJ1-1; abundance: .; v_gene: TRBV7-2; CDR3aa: CASSSQGASLMNTEAFF; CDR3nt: TGTGCCAGCAGCTCGCAGGGTGCCTCCTTAATGAACACTGAAGCTTTCTTT
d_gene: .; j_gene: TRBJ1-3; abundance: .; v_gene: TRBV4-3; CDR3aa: CASSQERTGNTIYF; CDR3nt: TGCGCCAGCAGCCAAGAAAGGACTGGAAACACCATATATTTT
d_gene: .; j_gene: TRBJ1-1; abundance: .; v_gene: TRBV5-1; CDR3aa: CASSSYTEAFF; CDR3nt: TGCGCCAGCAGCTCCTACACTGAAGCTTTCTTT
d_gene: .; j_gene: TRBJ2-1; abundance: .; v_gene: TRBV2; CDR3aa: CASSEDSAYNEQFF; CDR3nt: TGTGCCAGCAGTGAAGATAGCGCCTACAATGAGCAGTTCTTC
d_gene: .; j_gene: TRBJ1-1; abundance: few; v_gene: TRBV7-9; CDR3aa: CASGRVDTEAFF; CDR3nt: TGTGCCAGCGGAAGAGTTGACACTGAAGCTTTCTTT
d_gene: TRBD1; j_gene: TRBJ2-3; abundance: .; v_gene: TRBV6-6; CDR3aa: CASSIQGATDTQYF; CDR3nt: TGTGCCAGCAGTATACAGGGGGCGACAGATACGCAGTATTTT
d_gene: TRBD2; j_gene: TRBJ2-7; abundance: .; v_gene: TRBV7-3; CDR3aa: CASSRTSDSYEQYF; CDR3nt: TGTGCCAGCAGCCGAACTAGCGACTCCTACGAGCAGTACTTC
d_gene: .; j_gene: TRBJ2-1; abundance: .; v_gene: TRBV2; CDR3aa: CASSRSGGSPFNEQFF; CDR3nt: TGTGCCAGCAGTCGTTCCGGGGGATCTCCTTTCAATGAGCAGTTCTTC
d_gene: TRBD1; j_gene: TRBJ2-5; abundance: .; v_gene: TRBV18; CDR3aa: CASSPFRDRGGETQYF; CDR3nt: TGTGCCAGCTCACCATTTCGGGACAGGGGTGGCGAGACCCAGTACTTC
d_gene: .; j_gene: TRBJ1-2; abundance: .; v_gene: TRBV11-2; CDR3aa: CASSLGTLTF; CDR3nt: TGTGCCAGCAGCTTGGGGACTCTCACCTTC
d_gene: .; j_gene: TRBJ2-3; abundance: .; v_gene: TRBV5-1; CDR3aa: CASSGGTDTQYF; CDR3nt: TGCGCCAGCAGCGGGGGCACAGATACGCAGTATTTT
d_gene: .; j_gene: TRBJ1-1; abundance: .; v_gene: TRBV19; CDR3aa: CASSIGDVRNTEAFF; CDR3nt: TGTGCCAGTAGTATAGGTGACGTCAGAAACACTGAAGCTTTCTTT
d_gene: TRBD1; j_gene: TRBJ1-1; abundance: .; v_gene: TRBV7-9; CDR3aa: CASSFHGTGGFGTEAFF; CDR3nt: TGTGCCAGCAGCTTCCATGGGACAGGGGGTTTCGGCACTGAAGCTTTCTTT
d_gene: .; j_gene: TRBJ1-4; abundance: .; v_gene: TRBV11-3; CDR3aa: CASSSTRSNEKLFF; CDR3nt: TGTGCCAGCAGCTCTACTCGATCCAATGAAAAACTGTTTTTT
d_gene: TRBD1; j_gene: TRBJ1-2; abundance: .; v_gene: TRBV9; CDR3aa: CASSGQNRGRYGYTF; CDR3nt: TGTGCCAGCAGCGGACAAAACAGGGGTCGCTATGGCTACACCTTC
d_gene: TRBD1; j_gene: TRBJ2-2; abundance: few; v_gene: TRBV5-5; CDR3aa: CASSLDRGLNTGELFF; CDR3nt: TGTGCCAGCAGCCTCGACAGGGGCCTTAACACCGGGGAGCTGTTTTTT
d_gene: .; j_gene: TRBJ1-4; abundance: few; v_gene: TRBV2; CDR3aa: CASSVRATNEKLFF; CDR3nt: TGTGCCAGCAGTGTTAGGGCAACTAATGAAAAACTGTTTTTT
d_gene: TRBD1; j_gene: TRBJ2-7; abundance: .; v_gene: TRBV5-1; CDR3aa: CASSLDRGPSEQYF; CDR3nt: TGCGCCAGCAGCTTGGACAGGGGGCCTAGCGAGCAGTACTTC
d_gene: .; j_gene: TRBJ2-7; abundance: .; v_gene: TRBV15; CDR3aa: CATSRSRGDEQYF; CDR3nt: TGTGCCACCAGCAGGAGCAGAGGCGACGAGCAGTACTTC
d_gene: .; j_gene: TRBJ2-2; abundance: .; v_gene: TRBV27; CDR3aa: CASGLSHRVTGELFF; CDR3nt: TGTGCCAGCGGCCTTTCTCACAGGGTAACCGGGGAGCTGTTTTTT
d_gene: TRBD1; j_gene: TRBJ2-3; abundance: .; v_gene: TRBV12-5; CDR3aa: CASGLGQGIGADTQYF; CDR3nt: TGTGCTAGTGGTTTGGGACAGGGGATCGGCGCCGATACGCAGTATTTT
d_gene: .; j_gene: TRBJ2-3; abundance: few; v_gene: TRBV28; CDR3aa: CASSCLVGGAAGTDTQYF; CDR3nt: TGTGCCAGCAGTTGCCTAGTCGGAGGGGCTGCAGGCACAGATACGCAGTATTTT